The 9 T cell receptor beta chains listed next were all sequenced from one sample in a study of cytomegalovirus exposure and HLA in healthy donors. PCR amplification relied on 60 Vbeta primers (plus 13 Jbeta primers). TCRdb keeps only in-frame clones here, not all; method: immunoSEQ multiplex PCR. The table records just under 250,000 clones, about 81% of them present only once. Material: PBMCs. These receptors came from a woman aged 40 to 50 in good health and CMV-seropositive.

This sequence joins TRBV30 and TRBJ1-5; D not certain. V was clipped by 1 base and J by 10 bases, with 14 bases between them. Germline lookup yields CDR1 GTSNPN and CDR2 SVGIG (reference sequence). There are 13 residues in the CDR3. CDR3 in DNA: TGTGCCTGGAGTGGAATGCCTAATGGTCCCCAGCATTTT. Its translation is CAWSGMPNGPQHF.

The chain has TRBV7-9 and TRBJ2-1, with 7 bases lining up with TRBD2. The CDR3 spans 14 residues. The ends lost 10 bases at V and 3 bases at J; junction bases unmatched: 9. In germline, CDR1 is SEHNR, CDR2 FQNEAQ (reference sequence). CDR3 in amino acids: CATSGGYLYNEQFF. CDR3 in DNA: TGTGCCACCTCCGGGGGGTACCTCTACAATGAGCAGTTCTTC. Supplemented by reference TRBV7-9 and TRBJ2-1, the full variable domain reads DTGVSQNPRHKITKRGQNVTFRCDPISEHNRLYWYRQTLGQGPEFLTYFQNEAQLEKSRLLSDRFSAERPKGSFSTLEIQRTEQGDSAMYLCATSGGYLYNEQFFGPGTRLTVL.

DNA for the CDR3: TGTGCCTGGAGTAACAGGGGAAAAGGAACTGAAGCTTTCTTT. Protein: CAWSNRGKGTEAFF. The chain has TRBV30 and TRBJ1-1; 7 nucleotides line up with TRBD1. The germline gives CDR1 GTSNPN, CDR2 SVGIG (reference sequence). V trimming: 2 bases; J trimming: 5 bases; junction bases outside the gene matches: 8. This CDR3 region has 14 residues. Based on the CDR3 plus reference TRBV30 and TRBJ1-1, the full variable domain is SQTIHQWPATLVQPVGSPLSLECTVEGTSNPNLYWYRQAAGRGLQLLFYSVGIGQISSEVPQNLSASRPQDRQFILSSKKLLLSDSGFYLCAWSNRGKGTEAFFGQGTRLTVV.

The chain uses TRBV4-1 and TRBJ1-1; no firm D call. Trimming pared 0 bases from V and 0 bases from J, leaving 11 bases between. Germline CDR1 MGHRA, CDR2 YSYEKL. The CDR3 contains 16 residues. The CDR3 region has the DNA TGCGCCAGCAGCCAAGATCGAGGTAACATGAACACTGAAGCTTTCTTT. Its translation: CASSQDRGNMNTEAFF.

The J gene is TRBJ2-1, the V gene TRBV30; 10 bases agree with TRBD1. The CDR3 consists of 14 residues. The germline gives CDR1 GTSNPN, CDR2 SVGIG (reference sequence). V was clipped by 2 bases and J by 14 bases; unmatched bases: 12. CDR3 in DNA: TGTGCCTGGAGTCCTAACCGACAGGGGGCGAGGGAGTTCTTC. This translates into CAWSPNRQGAREFF.

This clone has a single count. J is TRBJ2-7 and V is TRBV4-3; 7 nucleotides match TRBD2. J gave up 9 bases and V 1 base, and 12 bases lay outside the gene matches. CDR1 and CDR2 (germline): LGHNA, YSLEER. This CDR3 spans 15 amino acids. The CDR3 is CASSQAGRGNRGQYF. CDR3 sequence (DNA): TGCGCCAGCAGCCAAGCAGGGCGGGGGAATCGGGGGCAGTACTTC.

The rearrangement joins TRBV5-1 to TRBJ1-1, with TRBD1 matching 7 bases. The CDR3 totals 16 residues. Germline CDR1 reads SGHRS; CDR2 reads YFSETQ. The V and J ends lost 0 bases and 1 base, in that order; junction bases with no gene match: 6. CDR3 nucleotide sequence: TGCGCCAGCAGCTTGGACAGGGGATTCGGGAACACTGAAGCTTTCTTT. Protein sequence: CASSLDRGFGNTEAFF.

The rearrangement uses TRBV10-1 and TRBJ2-2; 13 nucleotides match TRBD2. Losses at the gene ends were 0 bases for V and 6 bases for J; bases not matched to a gene: 4. The germline V gene has CDR1 WNHNN and CDR2 SYGVQD (reference sequence). This CDR3 has 17 amino acids. CDR3 sequence (DNA): TGCGCCAGCAGTGAGTCTTGGACTAGCGGGAGACCCGGGGAGCTGTTTTTT. This gives the protein CASSESWTSGRPGELFF.

This clone was seen more than once but under ten times. Other DNA sequences of this sample code for an identical CDR3. The genes are TRBV11-2 and TRBJ2-7; no definite D call. Germline V gene data show CDR1 as SGHAT and CDR2 as FQNNGV. Trimming shortened V by 5 bases and J by 2 bases, and 16 bases separated the two germline ends. This CDR3 region has 15 residues. The CDR3 is CASSTTFILPYEQYF. The DNA of the CDR3 is TGTGCCAGCAGCACTACCTTCATTTTGCCCTACGAGCAGTACTTC. Supplemented by reference TRBV11-2 and TRBJ2-7, the full variable domain reads EAGVAQSPRYKIIEKRQSVAFWCNPISGHATLYWYQQILGQGPKLLIQFQNNGVVDDSQLPKDRFSAERLKGVDSTLKIQPAKLEDSAVYLCASSTTFILPYEQYFGPGTRLTVT.